Presented here are 25 T cell receptor beta chains from one specimen sequenced in a study of neurological immune-mediated disorders. TCRdb processed the 5' RACE reads anew with MiXCR; each CDR3 protein has one entry. The profile covers about 74,000 distinct CDR3 sequences, with less than 5.5% appearing a single time and less than 8% taken by the ten largest. Specimen: PBMCs. The origin of the receptors is a man aged 18 to 35 with multiple sclerosis.

The table lists this clonotype with a few counts. Since a much larger clone is just one base distant, this may be a read error. This sequence joins TRBV5-1 and TRBJ1-1; the D is unclear. V was shortened by 0 bases and J by 7 bases, with 13 bases between the two germline ends. This CDR3 has 14 amino acids. Per the germline V gene, CDR1 is SGHRS and CDR2 is YFSETQ. CDR3: CASSLGVKGNEAFF. The CDR3 DNA reads as TGCGCCAGCAGCTTGGGGGTGAAGGGTAATGAAGCTTTCTTT.

This clonotype was observed many times. The chain employs TRBV7-2 and TRBJ2-2, with D perhaps TRBD2 (6 bases). The CDR3 covers 15 residues. V was shortened by 3 bases and J by 1 base, with 9 bases between the two germline ends. CDR1 is SGHTA, CDR2 FQGNSA, per germline. The CDR3 DNA sequence: TGTGCCAGCAGCTTCCAAGCGGGGAACACCGGGGAGCTGTTTTTT. Encoded protein: CASSFQAGNTGELFF.

This clonotype appeared many times. CDR3: CSARDSGANGYTF. The CDR3 DNA follows: TGCAGTGCTAGAGATTCTGGAGCAAATGGCTACACCTTC. The chain combines TRBV20-1 with TRBJ1-2; D call uncertain. Trimming took 0 bases from V and 6 from J, leaving 11 bases between them. The CDR3 spans 13 residues. Germline CDR1 and CDR2: DFQATT and SNEGSKA (reference sequence).

This clonotype showed up many times. The gene calls are TRBV5-5 and TRBJ1-1; weak D call: TRBD1 (5 bases). CDR1 is SGHKS and CDR2 is YYEKEE in the germline V gene (reference sequence). CDR3 length: 14 residues. Trimming removed 0 bases at V and 4 bases at J, with 10 bases between. In nucleotides, the CDR3 is TGTGCCAGCAGCTTGGAAGGGGTAAGCACTGAAGCTTTCTTT. It yields the protein CASSLEGVSTEAFF.

This clonotype was detected ten times or more. The chain joins TRBV21-1 to TRBJ2-1; the D call in the table, TRBD2, was not verified against the DNA. TRBV21-1 is an annotated pseudogene. The CDR3 has 17 residues. CDR3 nucleotides: TGTGCCAGCAGCAAAAGGAGATGGGGAGGAAAGAGGAATGAGCAGTTCTTC. Amino acid sequence: CASSKRRWGGKRNEQFF.

Many counts were recorded for this clonotype. CDR3 bases: TGCGCCAGCAGCACCGGGACAGGGTTCTACGAGCAGTACTTC. Protein: CASSTGTGFYEQYF. The chain joins TRBV5-1 to TRBJ2-7; 9 nucleotides agree with TRBD1. Germline trimming cut 4 bases from V and 3 bases from J; bases unmatched to any gene: 5. Germline V gene lookup returns CDR1 SGHRS and CDR2 YFSETQ. The CDR3 consists of 14 residues. The variable domain in full, completed from reference TRBV5-1 and TRBJ2-7, reads KAGVTQTPRYLIKTRGQQVTLSCSPISGHRSVSWYQQTPGQGLQFLFEYFSETQRNKGNFPGRFSGRQFSNSRSEMNVSTLELGDSALYLCASSTGTGFYEQYFGPGTRLTVT.

This clonotype was recorded at least ten times. The V call is TRBV29-1, the J call TRBJ1-3; no definite D call. Germline V gives CDR1 SQVTM, CDR2 ANQGSEA. V shed 5 bases and J shed 0 bases, with 8 bases lying between them. This CDR3 is 13 amino acids long. For the CDR3, the DNA is TGCAGCGTTAAAGGCTCCTCTGGAAACACCATATATTTT. Amino acid sequence: CSVKGSSGNTIYF.

This clonotype was recorded at least ten times. The rearrangement links TRBV3-1 to TRBJ2-7; the match to TRBD1 covers 7 bases. CDR1 and CDR2 (germline): LGHDT, YNNKEL (reference sequence). CDR3 length: 14 amino acids. The junction had 9 bases not matched to a gene; V was cut back by 4 bases and J by 6 bases. CDR3 amino acids: CASSRPGAGGEQYF. The DNA of the CDR3 is TGTGCCAGCAGCCGACCCGGCGCAGGGGGCGAGCAGTACTTC.

This clonotype was seen repeatedly, ten times or more. The rearrangement links TRBV5-1 to TRBJ1-1; TRBD1 agrees at 7 bases. The CDR3 runs 13 residues. The J segment lost 4 bases and the V segment lost 4 bases, leaving 4 bases of the junction unmatched. Germline CDR1 reads SGHRS; CDR2 reads YFSETQ. CDR3 protein: CASSAQGGTEAFF. CDR3 nucleotide sequence: TGCGCCAGCAGCGCCCAGGGGGGCACTGAAGCTTTCTTT.

This clonotype was seen at least ten times. The chain employs TRBV7-6 and TRBJ2-2; D tentatively reads TRBD1 or TRBD2 (5 bases each). Germline V gene data show CDR1 as SGHVS and CDR2 as FNYEAQ. CDR3 length: 17 amino acids. V lost 0 bases, J lost 1 base, and 12 bases lay in between. Written as DNA, the CDR3 is TGTGCCAGCAGCTTAGCCGAGGGGCAGCAGAACACCGGGGAGCTGTTTTTT. The encoded protein is CASSLAEGQQNTGELFF.

A few counts support this clonotype. The rearrangement joins TRBV21-1 to TRBJ2-7; the DNA was not used to check the table's D call, TRBD1. TRBV21-1 is reported as a pseudogene. The CDR3 has 12 residues. The CDR3 DNA sequence: TGTGCCAGCAGCCCCGGATTTGCCGAGCAGTACTTC. As protein: CASSPGFAEQYF.

This clonotype was counted many times. The rearrangement joins TRBV20-1 to TRBJ2-7, with 11 bases lining up with TRBD2. The CDR3 consists of 17 residues. V lost 6 bases and J lost 3; bases outside the gene matches: 16. In germline, CDR1 is DFQATT, CDR2 SNEGSKA (reference sequence). CDR3 sequence: CSAFLGSGGVLDYEQYF. DNA of the CDR3: TGCAGTGCATTCCTCGGTAGCGGGGGGGTCCTGGACTACGAGCAGTACTTC.

This clonotype was seen many times. This chain links TRBV5-5 with TRBJ2-3; D unclear. The CDR3 covers 17 residues. The V gene's germline CDR1 is SGHKS and CDR2 YYEKEE (reference sequence). Between the trimmed V and J ends, which lost 1 base and 0 bases, there was a span of 15 bases. CDR3 DNA sequence: TGTGCCAGCAGCTTGTCCGCGGCCCGGAGAAGCACAGATACGCAGTATTTT. It yields the protein CASSLSAARRSTDTQYF.

This clonotype was counted ten times or more. This sequence joins TRBV7-2 and TRBJ2-3; 11 bases match TRBD2. Germline V gene lookup returns CDR1 SGHTA and CDR2 FQGNSA. CDR3 length equals 15 residues. V lost 4 bases, J lost 5 bases, and 5 bases stayed unmatched. The CDR3 DNA reads as TGTGCCAGCAGCTCGGGGCTAGCGGGGGGAGATACGCAGTATTTT. Protein: CASSSGLAGGDTQYF.

This clonotype was observed at least ten times. The V gene is TRBV5-1, the J gene TRBJ2-7, with D uncertain. Looked up from germline, CDR1 is SGHRS and CDR2 is YFSETQ. The CDR3 consists of 14 residues. The ends were cut back, 0 bases at V and 6 bases at J, with 13 bases in the middle. For the CDR3, the DNA is TGCGCCAGCAGCTTGGGTCCCACCCGAGGCGAGCAGTACTTC. Translating it yields CASSLGPTRGEQYF.

Relative to its sample, this clonotype is medium-sized. The chain links TRBV7-2 to TRBJ1-1; no definite D call. Germline V CDR1 and CDR2: SGHTA, FQGNSA. The V and J ends lost 4 bases and 7 bases respectively, with 10 bases between them. The CDR3 is 12 amino acids. CDR3 region: CASSSGRVEAFF. The CDR3 DNA is TGTGCCAGCAGCTCCGGACGAGTTGAAGCTTTCTTT.

In its sample, this clonotype was seen many times. V and J are TRBV20-1 and TRBJ2-1; 9 bases are shared with TRBD1. The J segment lost 8 bases and the V segment lost 0 bases, leaving 5 bases of the junction unmatched. The CDR3 is 14 amino acids. The V gene's germline CDR1 is DFQATT and CDR2 SNEGSKA (reference sequence). This CDR3 is CSARDRTGVHEQFF. The CDR3 region has the DNA TGCAGTGCTAGAGATAGGACAGGGGTACATGAGCAGTTCTTC.

Worth noting for this clonotype: This sequence may be a read error, since a much larger clone differs from it by one base. This rearrangement joins TRBV2 to TRBJ1-2; D is unclear. The CDR3 totals 12 residues. Germline V gene data show CDR1 as SNHLY and CDR2 as FYNNEI. The CDR3 DNA follows: TGTGCCAGCAGTGAAGTGCCCCCCCTGAAACACTTC. Its protein is CASSEVPPLKHF.

This clonotype appeared many times. This chain joins TRBV3-1 and TRBJ1-2; D may be TRBD1 (5 bases). Germline V gene sequence: CDR1 LGHDT, CDR2 YNNKEL (reference sequence). There are 13 residues in the CDR3. V was trimmed by 1 base and J by 3 bases, leaving 6 bases between them. The CDR3 sequence is CASSQGGYYGYTF. CDR3 coding DNA: TGTGCCAGCAGCCAAGGGGGCTACTATGGCTACACCTTC.

This clonotype occurred a few times. A clone one base away is much larger, so this may be a read error. The chain combines TRBV14 with TRBJ2-5; maybe TRBD2 (5 bases). Germline V gene data show CDR1 as SGHDN and CDR2 as FVKESK. The CDR3 consists of 14 residues. Trimming took 3 bases from V and 9 from J, leaving 17 bases between them. CDR3 nucleotide sequence: TGTGCCAGCAGCCAGCCGGGAATCACTGCGGCCCAGTACTTC. Protein sequence: CASSQPGITAAQYF.

This clonotype was seen at least ten times. The chain carries TRBV20-1 and TRBJ1-6; D call uncertain. This CDR3 region has 16 residues. Germline V gene lookup returns CDR1 DFQATT and CDR2 SNEGSKA (reference sequence). Trimming removed 3 bases at V and 4 bases at J, with 16 bases between. The CDR3 region has the DNA TGCAGTGCTAGTTTCCCGTGGCGGAAATATAATTCACCCCTCCACTTT. This translates into CSASFPWRKYNSPLHF.

This clonotype has just a few counts. Since a much larger clone is just one base distant, this may be a read error. The V call is TRBV20-1, the J call TRBJ1-2; D gene ambiguous. Germline V lookup: CDR1 DFQATT, CDR2 SNEGSKA (reference sequence). This CDR3 region has 14 residues. Trimming removed 6 bases from V and 4 bases from J, with 18 bases in between. The CDR3 nucleotides are TGCAGTGCCTCCCCCCGCAAGGAGGTCTATGGCTACACCTTC. Protein product: CSASPRKEVYGYTF.

This clonotype appeared many times. V gene TRBV20-1 combines with J gene TRBJ2-4; perhaps D is TRBD1 or TRBD2 (5 bases each). The CDR3 is 17 residues long. With 5 bases removed from V and 0 bases from J, the gap between germline ends came to 20 bases. Looked up from germline, CDR1 is DFQATT and CDR2 is SNEGSKA (reference sequence). CDR3 sequence reads: CSAPTWDGDLAKNIQYF. In nucleotides, the CDR3 is TGCAGTGCTCCTACCTGGGACGGGGACCTAGCCAAAAACATTCAGTACTTC.

The chain recombines TRBV30 with TRBJ1-2; possibly TRBD1 for D (6 bases). The germline V gene has CDR1 GTSNPN and CDR2 SVGIG (reference sequence). V was trimmed by 5 bases and J by 0 bases, leaving 13 bases between them. The CDR3 is 14 residues long. The CDR3 reads CAWEMTGSNYGYTF. The CDR3 nucleotides read TGTGCCTGGGAAATGACAGGATCTAACTATGGCTACACCTTC.

This clonotype was seen many times. The rearrangement joins TRBV20-1 to TRBJ2-7; 9 positions agree with TRBD1. CDR1 is DFQATT, CDR2 SNEGSKA, per germline (reference sequence). V gave up 0 bases and J gave up 2 bases; unmatched junction bases: 5. CDR3 length equals 15 residues. The CDR3: CSARDFRTGAYEQYF. DNA for the CDR3: TGCAGTGCTAGAGATTTTAGGACAGGGGCCTACGAGCAGTACTTC.